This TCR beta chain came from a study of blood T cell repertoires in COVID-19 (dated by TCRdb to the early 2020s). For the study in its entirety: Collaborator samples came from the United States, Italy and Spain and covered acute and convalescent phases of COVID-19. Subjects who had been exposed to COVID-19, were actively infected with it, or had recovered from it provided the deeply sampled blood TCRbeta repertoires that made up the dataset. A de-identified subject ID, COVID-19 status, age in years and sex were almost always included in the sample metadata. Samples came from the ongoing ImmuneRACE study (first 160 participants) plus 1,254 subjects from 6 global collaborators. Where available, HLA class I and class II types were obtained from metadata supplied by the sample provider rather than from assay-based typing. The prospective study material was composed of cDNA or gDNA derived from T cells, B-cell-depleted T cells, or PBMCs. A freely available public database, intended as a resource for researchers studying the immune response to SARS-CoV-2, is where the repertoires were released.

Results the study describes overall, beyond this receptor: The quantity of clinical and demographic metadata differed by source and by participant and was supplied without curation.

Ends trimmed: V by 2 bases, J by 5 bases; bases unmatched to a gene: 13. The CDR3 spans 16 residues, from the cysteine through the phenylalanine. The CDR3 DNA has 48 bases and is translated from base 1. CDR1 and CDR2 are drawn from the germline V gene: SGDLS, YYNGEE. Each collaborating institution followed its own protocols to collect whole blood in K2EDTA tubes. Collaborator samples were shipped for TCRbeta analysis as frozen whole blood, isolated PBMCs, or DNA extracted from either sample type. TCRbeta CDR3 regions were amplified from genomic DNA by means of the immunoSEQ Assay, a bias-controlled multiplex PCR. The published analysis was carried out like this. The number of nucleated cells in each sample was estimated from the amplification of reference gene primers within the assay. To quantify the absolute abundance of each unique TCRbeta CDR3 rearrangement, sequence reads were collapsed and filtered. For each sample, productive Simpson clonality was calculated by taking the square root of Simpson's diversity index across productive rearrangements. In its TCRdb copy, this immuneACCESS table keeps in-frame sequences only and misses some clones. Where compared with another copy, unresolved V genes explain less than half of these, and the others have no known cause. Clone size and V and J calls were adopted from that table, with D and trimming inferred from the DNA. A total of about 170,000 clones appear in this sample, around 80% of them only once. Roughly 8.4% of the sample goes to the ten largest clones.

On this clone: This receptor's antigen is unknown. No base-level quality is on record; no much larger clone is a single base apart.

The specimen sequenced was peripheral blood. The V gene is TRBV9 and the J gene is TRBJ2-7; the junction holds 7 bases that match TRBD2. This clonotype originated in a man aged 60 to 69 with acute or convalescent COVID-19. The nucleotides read TGTGCCAGCAGCGTTTACGGAGGGAGGGCATTGGACGAGCAGTACTTC. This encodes CASSVYGGRALDEQYF.